The subject of this entry is one T cell receptor beta chain. This clone's antigen is unknown. No base-level quality is on record; no much larger clone is a single base apart. Ends trimmed: V by 2 bases, J by 7 bases; bases unmatched to a gene: 11. In the germline V gene, CDR1 corresponds to SGDLS and CDR2 to YYNGEE. Reading from cysteine to phenylalanine, the CDR3 counts 16 amino acids. Only the CDR3 part of the read is kept: 48 bases, read in frame from the first base. The receptor library was made with 5' RACE. The second PCR ran for about 7 to 11 cycles and used a J-beta primer mix along with a sample-barcoded 5' primer. A unique molecular identifier was introduced onto each TCR beta cDNA molecule by a template-switch 5' adaptor carrying 12 random nucleotides. Each sample yielded at least 2.5 million CDR3-containing paired-end reads. The Mint cDNA synthesis kit, primed by a TRBC-specific oligonucleotide, was used to synthesize first-strand cDNA from all RNA. All cDNA was treated with uracil-DNA glycosylase and then went through a first 18-cycle PCR with the universal primers M1SS and BC2_uni_R. In the source study's methods: Each sample was normalized by randomly selecting 1 million high-quality reads, each carrying a distinct molecular identifier. Instead of being binned into consensus sequences, reads that shared molecular identifiers were thrown out. MiTCR, run with a Q25 quality threshold and the strictest error-elimination algorithm, handled CDR3 identification, clonotype clustering and error correction. A nonparametric unseen species model with Euler transformation was used to estimate a lower bound on total TCR beta diversity. TCRdb passed the public sequencing reads through fastp at Q25 and MiXCR, retaining productive beta sequences. Identical CDR3 proteins give one entry, which carries the most common genes and DNA. Clone size and V and J calls follow TCRdb, not the original study. The sample table lists around 2 million distinct CDR3 sequences, more than 35% of them with a count of one. Of the sample, more than 20% is held by the ten largest clones.

This entry belongs to a study of blood T cells in healthy people across ages (dated by TCRdb to 2013 to 2016). General notes on the study: In model experiments, template switching captured about one uniquely barcoded TCR beta cDNA molecule for every two T cells. The study measured age-related changes in TCR beta repertoire diversity using deep sequencing normalized with unique cDNA molecular identifiers. The donors were split into four age groups: young (average around 15 years), middle-aged (roughly 39), aged (approximately 60) and long-lived (82). To avoid experimental bias, donors of different ages were randomly spread across the sequencing lanes. The study analyzed two additional independent replicas of 1 million unique cDNA reads from the same blood draw for two donors, one aged 18 to 29 and one aged 80 or older. The research as a whole found: Bulk unsorted PBMC profiling prevented conclusive comparison of naive and antigen-experienced compartments. Observed TCR beta diversity correlated strongly with the percentage of naive T cells measured by flow cytometry. Because the CMV infection status of the donors was unknown, age-related changes in expanded clonotypes may potentially have been confounded. Compared with the aged group, the long-lived group had more naive CD4+ T cells, fewer expanded clones and increased TCR diversity, a pattern suggesting age selection. As age increased, observed TCR beta diversity per million T cells dropped in a roughly linear way, and a significant reduction was already evident by age approximately 40. Estimates of total diversity based on one million sequenced T cells were regarded as lower bounds and as underestimates.

The 35 to 40 donors, aged about 6 to 100 years, were systemically healthy Caucasian individuals from Russia. Around 10 milliliters of peripheral blood were collected from each donor into EDTA-treated Vacutainer tubes. PBMCs were isolated by Ficoll-Paque density-gradient centrifugation, with at least 7 million obtained per sample. Trizol reagent was used to extract total RNA from the PBMCs, yielding at least 6 micrograms per sample. Naive CD45RAhigh/CD27high T cell percentages were measured by flow cytometry on a PBMC aliquot from every donor. The sample was blood. The rearrangement joined TRBV9 to TRBJ2-1, with 8 bases in between that match TRBD2. The source of this sequence is a human donor in good health. DNA sequence: TGTGCCAGCAGCGTGGGGGCGGGGGGCGCAATAAATGAGCAGTTCTTC. The translation is CASSVGAGGAINEQFF.